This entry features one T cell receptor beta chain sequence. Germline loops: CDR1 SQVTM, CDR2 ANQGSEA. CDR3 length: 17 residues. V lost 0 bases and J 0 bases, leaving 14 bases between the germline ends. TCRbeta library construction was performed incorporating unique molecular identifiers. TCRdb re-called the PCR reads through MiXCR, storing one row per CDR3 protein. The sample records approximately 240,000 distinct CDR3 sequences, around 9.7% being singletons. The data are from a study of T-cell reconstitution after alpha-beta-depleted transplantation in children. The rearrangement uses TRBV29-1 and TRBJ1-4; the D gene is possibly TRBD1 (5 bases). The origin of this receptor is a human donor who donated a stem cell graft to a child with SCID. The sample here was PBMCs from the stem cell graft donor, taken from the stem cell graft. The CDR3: CSVEDGWGVATNEKLFF. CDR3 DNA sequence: TGCAGCGTTGAAGACGGATGGGGGGTTGCAACTAATGAAAAACTGTTTTTT. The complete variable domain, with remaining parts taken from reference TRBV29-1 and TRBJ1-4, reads SAVISQKPSRDICQRGTSLTIQCQVDSQVTMMFWYRQQPGQSLTLIATANQGSEATYESGFVIDKFPISRPNLTFSTLTVSNMSPEDSSIYLCSVEDGWGVATNEKLFFGSGTQLSVL.